One sample yielded the 24 T cell receptor beta chains listed below, sequenced in a study of cytomegalovirus exposure and HLA in healthy donors. The PCR contained 60 Vbeta and 13 Jbeta primers. The method was immunoSEQ multiplex PCR; TCRdb's version includes in-frame clones alone and lacks a portion of them. The sample has about 220,000 clones, more than 65% seen once. The sample consisted of PBMCs. The origin of the receptors is a man between 18 and 35 years old in good health and CMV-seronegative.

This clone appeared a single time. The rearrangement joins TRBV28 to TRBJ2-7, with TRBD1 identical over 8 bases. Trimming took 5 bases from V and 2 from J; bases not matched to a gene: 5. The germline V gene encodes CDR1 MDHEN and CDR2 SYDVKM. This CDR3 has 14 amino acids. CDR3 nucleotides: TGTGCCAGCAGTGAGACAGGGGACCCCTACGAGCAGTACTTC. Its protein product is CASSETGDPYEQYF.

The chain combines TRBV7-2 with TRBJ2-5; 10 bases match TRBD2. The DNA end is a closer match to TRBJ2-7, so the J assignment may be wrong. This CDR3 region has 15 residues. Per germline, CDR1 SGHTA and CDR2 FQGNSA. CDR3 DNA: TGTGCCAGCAGCTTACATCTAGCGGGAGTTAGCGAGCAGTACTTC. The encoded protein is CASSLHLAGVSEQYF.

V and J are TRBV4-1 and TRBJ1-3; 9 nucleotides agree with TRBD1. The CDR3 runs 17 residues. Per germline, CDR1 MGHRA and CDR2 YSYEKL. V lost 5 bases, J lost 3 bases, and 11 bases stayed unmatched. The chain's CDR3 is CASSTDEQGALGNTIYF. In DNA form, the CDR3 reads TGCGCCAGCAGCACAGACGAACAGGGGGCGCTTGGAAACACCATATATTTT.

The chain joins TRBV7-3 to TRBJ2-3; TRBD1 agrees at 10 bases. The CDR3 spans 14 residues. V was clipped by 4 bases and J by 3 bases; unmatched bases: 1. Germline CDR1 SGHTA, CDR2 FQGTGA. The CDR3 protein is CASSWDRGTDTQYF. Written as DNA, the CDR3 is TGTGCCAGCAGCTGGGACAGGGGAACAGATACGCAGTATTTT.

About this clone: At one boundary the junction diverges from the germline segment, which might be a read error. This CDR3 reads CSSSLGKIGTTTDTQYF. CDR3 in DNA: TGTTCCAGCAGCTTGGGGAAAATAGGGACAACCACAGATACGCAGTATTTT. J is TRBJ2-3 and V is TRBV7-9; maybe TRBD1 (6 bases). CDR1 is SEHNR and CDR2 is FQNEAQ in the germline V gene (reference sequence). This CDR3 contains 17 residues.

The chain combines TRBV5-1 with TRBJ2-6; 7 nucleotides line up with TRBD1. V trimming: 3 bases; J trimming: 0 bases; junction bases outside the gene matches: 6. The CDR3 spans 17 residues. In germline, CDR1 is SGHRS, CDR2 YFSETQ. The CDR3, as DNA: TGCGCCAGCAGCTGGGACAGTATCCCCTCTGGGGCCAACGTCCTGACTTTC. This gives the protein CASSWDSIPSGANVLTF.

J is TRBJ2-2 and V is TRBV5-8; 10 nucleotides line up with TRBD2. The CDR3 spans 15 residues. Germline V CDR1 and CDR2: SGHTS, YDEGEE. The V and J ends lost 1 base and 5 bases, in that order; junction bases with no gene match: 2. The CDR3 bases are TGTGCCAGCAGCTTGAAGACTAGCGGGACCGGGGAGCTGTTTTTT. Translating it yields CASSLKTSGTGELFF. Full variable domain (outside the CDR3, taken from reference TRBV5-8 and TRBJ2-2): EAGVTQSPTHLIKTRGQQATLRCSPISGHTSVYWYQQALGLGLQFLLWYDEGEERNRGNFPPRFSGRQFPNYSSELNVNALELEDSALYLCASSLKTSGTGELFFGEGSRLTVL.

This clone was detected only a few times. The V call is TRBV4-1, the J call TRBJ2-1; D remains ambiguous. Between the trimmed V and J ends, which lost 0 bases and 5 bases, there was a span of 5 bases. This CDR3 comprises 13 residues. From germline, CDR1 is MGHRA and CDR2 YSYEKL. CDR3 protein: CASSQDIDNEQFF. Written as DNA, the CDR3 is TGCGCCAGCAGCCAAGATATAGACAATGAGCAGTTCTTC.

DNA of the CDR3: TGTGCCAGCAGCTTAGCCCCGGGACAGGGGGTTCATGAGCAGTTCTTC. Protein: CASSLAPGQGVHEQFF. This chain connects TRBV7-9 to TRBJ2-1, with TRBD1 identical over 11 bases. V trimming: 0 bases; J trimming: 8 bases; junction bases outside the gene matches: 6. Germline assignment: CDR1 SEHNR and CDR2 FQNEAQ (reference sequence). This CDR3 spans 16 amino acids. The full variable domain, its missing parts supplied by reference TRBV7-9 and TRBJ2-1, is DTGVSQNPRHKITKRGQNVTFRCDPISEHNRLYWYRQTLGQGPEFLTYFQNEAQLEKSRLLSDRFSAERPKGSFSTLEIQRTEQGDSAMYLCASSLAPGQGVHEQFFGPGTRLTVL.

The chain uses TRBV2 and TRBJ1-2; TRBD1 agrees at 8 bases. Germline V gene lookup returns CDR1 SNHLY and CDR2 FYNNEI. V lost 7 bases, J lost 8 bases, and 9 bases stayed unmatched. The CDR3 has 13 residues. The CDR3 region has the DNA TGTGCCAGCAAGGGACAGGTGCGAGGAGGCTACACCTTC. Translation gives CASKGQVRGGYTF.

This sequence joins TRBV7-9 and TRBJ2-1; 11 bases are a match to TRBD2. The CDR3 has 13 amino acids. Trimming cost V 5 bases and J 9 bases; bases outside gene matches: 3. Germline V gene lookup returns CDR1 SEHNR and CDR2 FQNEAQ (reference sequence). The CDR3 DNA reads as TGTGCCAGCAGCCTCCTAGCGGGAGGTGAGCAGTTCTTC. It yields the protein CASSLLAGGEQFF.

This clone was observed a few times. The chain couples TRBV30 to TRBJ1-1; D is undetermined. V gave up 0 bases and J gave up 5 bases, with 10 bases separating them. CDR1 is GTSNPN and CDR2 is SVGIG in the germline V gene (reference sequence). The CDR3 runs 13 residues. CDR3 nucleotide sequence: TGTGCCTGGAGTGTAAGGAGGGAGACTGAAGCTTTCTTT. It translates to CAWSVRRETEAFF.

This clone was seen only a few times. The J gene is TRBJ1-5, the V gene TRBV30; TRBD1 is a possible D gene (6 bases). This CDR3 has 14 residues. Germline V CDR1 and CDR2: GTSNPN, SVGIG (reference sequence). V was cut by 3 bases and J by 1 base, with 10 bases left in between. CDR3 bases: TGTGCCTGGAGAGAAACAGGGAGCAATCAGCCCCAGCATTTT. Residues: CAWRETGSNQPQHF.

Comments on this clone: One junction end disagrees with the germline gene, perhaps due to a read error. This chain links TRBV7-7 with TRBJ2-3, with 9 bases identical to TRBD1. The CDR3 is 14 residues long. Germline assignment: CDR1 SSHAT and CDR2 FNYEAQ (reference sequence). The CDR3 here is CASSRGTGTDTQYF. The CDR3 DNA is TGTGCTAGCAGCCGCGGGACAGGGACAGATACGCAGTATTTT.

The chain has TRBV7-3 and TRBJ2-6; D is ambiguous. CDR3 length: 13 residues. Trimming cost V 5 bases and J 4 bases, with 6 bases left between them. Germline CDR1 SGHTA, CDR2 FQGTGA. In DNA form, the CDR3 reads TGTGCCAGCAGCCCGACAGGGGCCAACGTCCTGACTTTC. Translation: CASSPTGANVLTF.

The genes are TRBV7-9 and TRBJ2-5; 9 positions match TRBD1. The CDR3 consists of 14 residues. The germline gives CDR1 SEHNR, CDR2 FQNEAQ (reference sequence). Trimming removed 6 bases from V and 2 bases from J; junction bases left unmatched: 4. The CDR3 loop reads CASRSTGGQETQYF. In nucleotides, the CDR3 is TGTGCCAGCAGGTCGACAGGGGGTCAAGAGACCCAGTACTTC.

The chain combines TRBV4-1 with TRBJ1-1; a weak D match, TRBD1 (5 bases). Between the trimmed V and J ends, which lost 2 bases and 5 bases, there was a span of 12 bases. The V gene's germline CDR1 is MGHRA and CDR2 YSYEKL. The CDR3 loop spans 14 amino acids. DNA for the CDR3: TGCGCCAGCAGCCAACTTGGTAAGGGGACTGAAGCTTTCTTT. Translation gives CASSQLGKGTEAFF.

The chain combines TRBV4-1 with TRBJ2-7; D perhaps matches TRBD1 (6 bases). V lost 3 bases and J lost 3, with 24 bases in between. Germline-derived CDR1 and CDR2 are MGHRA and YSYEKL. The CDR3 is made up of 18 amino acids. This CDR3 is CASSQWHPKGTTYYEQYF. In DNA form, the CDR3 reads TGCGCCAGCAGCCAGTGGCACCCTAAAGGGACAACCTACTACGAGCAGTACTTC.

In DNA form, the CDR3 reads TGTGCCAGCAGTGGGCCCCTTAGCGGGAGTTCTACCGAGCAGTACTTC. Its protein product is CASSGPLSGSSTEQYF. J is TRBJ2-7 and V is TRBV2, with 9 bases lining up with TRBD2. V gave up 4 bases and J gave up 6 bases; unmatched junction bases: 13. CDR3 length: 16 amino acids. Germline-derived CDR1 and CDR2 are SNHLY and FYNNEI.

As for this clone: At one end, the junction sequence differs from germline, possibly due to a read error. V gene TRBV7-7 combines with J gene TRBJ2-1, with TRBD2 matching over 11 bases. Germline-derived CDR1 and CDR2 are SSHAT and FNYEAQ (reference sequence). The CDR3 totals 16 residues. The CDR3 protein is CASSLGGTSGYNEQFF. CDR3 DNA sequence: TGTGCTAGCAGCCTGGGCGGGACTAGCGGATACAATGAGCAGTTCTTC.

In the case of this clone: In the same sample, other DNA sequences code for this CDR3. V and J are TRBV7-2 and TRBJ2-3; D is unresolved. Germline CDR1 is SGHTA and CDR2 is FQGNSA. Trimming removed 5 bases at V and 2 bases at J, with 5 bases between. This CDR3 is 12 amino acids long. DNA for the CDR3: TGTGCCAGCAGCCCCTACACAGATACGCAGTATTTT. Amino acid sequence: CASSPYTDTQYF. Together with reference TRBV7-2 and TRBJ2-3, the CDR3 gives the full variable domain: GAGVSQSPSNKVTEKGKDVELRCDPISGHTALYWYRQSLGQGLEFLIYFQGNSAPDKSGLPSDRFSAERTGGSVSTLTIQRTQQEDSAVYLCASSPYTDTQYFGPGTRLTVL.

This chain links TRBV27 with TRBJ2-7; TRBD2 agrees at 11 bases. Germline lookup yields CDR1 MNHEY and CDR2 SMNVEV (reference sequence). This CDR3 is 15 amino acids long. V was clipped by 7 bases and J by 5 bases; unmatched bases: 10. CDR3 residues: CASTWGGLAADEQYF. CDR3 in DNA: TGTGCCAGCACTTGGGGGGGACTAGCGGCTGACGAGCAGTACTTC.

The chain is built from TRBV7-2 and TRBJ1-2; maybe TRBD1 (5 bases). CDR1 is SGHTA and CDR2 is FQGNSA in the germline V gene. Trimming cost V 5 bases and J 0 bases, with 13 bases left between them. The CDR3 totals 15 residues. Here the CDR3 reads CASSPRGGPNYGYTF. The CDR3, as DNA: TGTGCCAGCAGCCCACGGGGGGGACCTAACTATGGCTACACCTTC.

This clone came up a few times. CDR3 DNA: TGTGCCTGGAGTCCTCTTTCGGTTGAAGCTTTCTTT. Translated, it gives CAWSPLSVEAFF. The chain uses TRBV30 and TRBJ1-1, with D uncertain. The germline CDR1 and CDR2 sequences are GTSNPN and SVGIG (reference sequence). The CDR3 runs to 12 residues. Trimming took off 2 bases at V and 7 bases at J, with 11 bases between the two ends.